These 14 T cell receptor beta chains originate from one sample sequenced in a study of shared clonotypes between healthy human individuals. Method: immunoSEQ multiplex PCR; TCRdb's copy keeps in-frame clones and lacks some. This repertoire shows millions of clones, about 95% found once; its top ten account for around 1.1%. Positive CCR7 selection of CD45RO-negative cells yielded the naive CD8 cells, and terminally differentiated effector memory CD45RA+ cells were excluded. The sample taken for sequencing was naive CD8+ T cells sorted from blood. These receptors were collected from a man between 18 and 29 years old in good health.

The chain recombines TRBV10-1 with TRBJ2-2, with unresolved D. V lost 3 bases to trimming and J lost 8 bases, with 4 bases between them. This CDR3 has 11 residues. Germline CDR1 reads WNHNN; CDR2 reads SYGVQD (reference sequence). Here the CDR3 reads CASSDGGELFF. The CDR3 nucleotides read TGCGCCAGCAGTGATGGGGGGGAGCTGTTTTTT.

Concerning this clone: Additional DNA sequences in this sample encode the identical CDR3. V gene TRBV7-2 combines with J gene TRBJ2-7; D may be TRBD2 (6 bases). Per the germline V gene, CDR1 is SGHTA and CDR2 is FQGNSA. The CDR3 is 13 amino acids. Between the trimmed V and J ends, which lost 5 bases and 3 bases, there was a span of 11 bases. The CDR3 reads CASSPGTGYEQYF. In DNA form, the CDR3 reads TGTGCCAGCAGCCCCGGGACTGGCTACGAGCAGTACTTC.

DNA for the CDR3: TGTGCCAGCAGCCAAGCGACAGTCATTAGCACAGATACGCAGTATTTT. This encodes CASSQATVISTDTQYF. The chain joins TRBV27 to TRBJ2-3, with a possible D match to TRBD1 (5 bases). Trimming cost V 6 bases and J 0 bases, with 16 bases left between them. The CDR3 covers 16 residues. The germline V gene encodes CDR1 MNHEY and CDR2 SMNVEV (reference sequence).

This chain uses TRBV19 with TRBJ1-1; D gene uncertain. The CDR3 has 13 amino acids. Germline V gene sequence: CDR1 LNHDA, CDR2 SQIVND (reference sequence). V lost 3 bases and J 2 bases, leaving 7 bases between the germline ends. CDR3 bases: TGTGCCAGTAGTATGTGGAAAAACACTGAAGCTTTCTTT. Encoded protein: CASSMWKNTEAFF.

The chain employs TRBV27 and TRBJ1-5; a weak D match, TRBD1 (5 bases). The CDR3 covers 14 residues. The V gene lost 6 bases and the J gene lost 2 bases, with 11 bases spanning the gap. Germline CDR1 is MNHEY and CDR2 is SMNVEV (reference sequence). CDR3 DNA sequence: TGTGCCAGCAGGATAGGGGTGGGCAATCAGCCCCAGCATTTT. Translation gives CASRIGVGNQPQHF.

CDR3: CASSLDSGEAFF. In nucleotides, the CDR3 is TGCGCCAGCAGCTTGGATAGTGGGGAAGCTTTCTTT. The V call is TRBV5-1, the J call TRBJ1-1; no definite D call. This CDR3 comprises 12 residues. Trimming shortened V by 0 bases and J by 8 bases, and 8 bases separated the two germline ends. CDR1 is SGHRS and CDR2 is YFSETQ in the germline V gene.

The chain employs TRBV6-5 and TRBJ2-1, with 8 bases that match TRBD2. Germline V gene sequence: CDR1 MNHEY, CDR2 SVGAGI. V shed 6 bases, J shed 2 bases, and the junction held 6 bases outside the gene matches. The CDR3 totals 15 residues. CDR3 residues: CASSQAGVAYNEQFF. CDR3 nucleotide sequence: TGTGCCAGCAGCCAAGCGGGAGTTGCCTACAATGAGCAGTTCTTC.

On this clone: Other nucleotide sequences from this sample produce the same CDR3. The chain recombines TRBV6-1 with TRBJ2-7; D gene uncertain. Germline loops: CDR1 MNHNS, CDR2 SASEGT. The CDR3 has 11 residues. Trimming cost V 3 bases and J 4 bases, with 4 bases left between them. Written as DNA, the CDR3 is TGTGCCAGCAGTGATCGTTACGAGCAGTACTTC. Protein product: CASSDRYEQYF.

This rearrangement joins TRBV27 to TRBJ1-6; TRBD1 might be the D (5 bases). Per germline, CDR1 MNHEY and CDR2 SMNVEV (reference sequence). V was shortened by 4 bases and J by 6 bases, with 10 bases between the two germline ends. The length of the CDR3 is 14 residues. The CDR3 nucleotides read TGTGCCAGCAGTTCCGGTGGGGGTAATTCACCCCTCCACTTT. Translating it yields CASSSGGGNSPLHF.

This chain connects TRBV30 to TRBJ1-1; D may be TRBD1 (6 bases). CDR1 GTSNPN and CDR2 SVGIG come from the germline V gene (reference sequence). V dropped 1 base and J dropped 10 bases, with 16 bases sitting between them. CDR3 length equals 13 residues. CDR3 amino acids: CAWSGGPGTTAFF. CDR3 in DNA: TGTGCCTGGAGTGGGGGGCCAGGGACGACAGCTTTCTTT.

The V call is TRBV13, the J call TRBJ1-2, with TRBD1 as a possible D gene (5 bases). Germline loops: CDR1 PRHDT, CDR2 FYEKMQ (reference sequence). CDR3 length: 13 residues. V dropped 0 bases and J dropped 8 bases, with 10 bases sitting between them. CDR3 region: CASSLGGARGYTF. DNA for the CDR3: TGTGCCAGCAGCTTAGGAGGGGCAAGGGGCTACACCTTC.

The V and J genes are TRBV10-2 and TRBJ1-2, with 8 bases matching TRBD1. V shed 6 bases, J shed 6 bases, and the junction held 15 bases outside the gene matches. CDR1 WSHSY and CDR2 SAAADI come from the germline V gene. This CDR3 has 16 amino acids. In DNA form, the CDR3 reads TGCGCCAGCAGCCCCATGAGGTCAGGGGGCGCGGATGGCTACACCTTC. Translated, it gives CASSPMRSGGADGYTF.

The CDR3 region has the DNA TGTGCCAGCAGTGAAGCTCAGGGTCAGGAGCCCCATAGCAATCAGCCCCAGCATTTT. Protein sequence: CASSEAQGQEPHSNQPQHF. The chain joins TRBV6-1 to TRBJ1-5; TRBD1 might be the D (5 bases). Germline V gene data show CDR1 as MNHNS and CDR2 as SASEGT. Deletions cut 0 bases from V and 0 bases from J, with 18 bases between. The CDR3 loop spans 19 amino acids.

The J gene is TRBJ2-5, the V gene TRBV28; weak D call: TRBD2 (5 bases). The CDR3 is made up of 19 amino acids. The germline V gene encodes CDR1 MDHEN and CDR2 SYDVKM. The germline V and J ends were trimmed by 2 bases and 5 bases, with 27 bases remaining between them. The CDR3 region is CASSLIGGASSSVWETQYF. CDR3 nucleotides: TGTGCCAGCAGTTTAATAGGAGGTGCTAGTTCCTCAGTTTGGGAGACCCAGTACTTC.